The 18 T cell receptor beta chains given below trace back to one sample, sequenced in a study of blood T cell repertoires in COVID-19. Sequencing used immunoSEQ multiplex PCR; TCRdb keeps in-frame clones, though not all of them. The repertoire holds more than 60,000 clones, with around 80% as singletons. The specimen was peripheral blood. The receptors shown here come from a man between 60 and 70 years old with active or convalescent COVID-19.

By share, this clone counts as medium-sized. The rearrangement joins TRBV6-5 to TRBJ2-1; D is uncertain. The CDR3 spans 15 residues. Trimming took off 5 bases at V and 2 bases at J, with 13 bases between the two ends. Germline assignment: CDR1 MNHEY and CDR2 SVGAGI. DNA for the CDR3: TGTGCCAGCAGTCCCCGGTTTGGTCCCTACAATGAGCAGTTCTTC. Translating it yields CASSPRFGPYNEQFF.

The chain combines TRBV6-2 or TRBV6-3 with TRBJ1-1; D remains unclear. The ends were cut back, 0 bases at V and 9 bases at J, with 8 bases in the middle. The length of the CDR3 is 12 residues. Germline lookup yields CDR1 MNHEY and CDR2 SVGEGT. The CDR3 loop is CASSYSTVKAFF. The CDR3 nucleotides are TGTGCCAGCAGTTACTCCACAGTGAAAGCTTTCTTT.

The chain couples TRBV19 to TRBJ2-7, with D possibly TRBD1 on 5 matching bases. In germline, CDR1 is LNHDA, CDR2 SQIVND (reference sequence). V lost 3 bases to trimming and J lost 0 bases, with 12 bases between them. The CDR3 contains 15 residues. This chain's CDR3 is CASSIGGAVSYEQYF. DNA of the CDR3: TGTGCCAGTAGTATCGGTGGGGCCGTCTCCTACGAGCAGTACTTC.

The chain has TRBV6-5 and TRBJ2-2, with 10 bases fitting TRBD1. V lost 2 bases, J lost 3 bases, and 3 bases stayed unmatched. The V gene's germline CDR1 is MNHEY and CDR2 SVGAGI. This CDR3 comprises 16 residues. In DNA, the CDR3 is TGTGCCAGCAGTTACCGACAGGGGGCGGACACCGGGGAGCTGTTTTTT. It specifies CASSYRQGADTGELFF.

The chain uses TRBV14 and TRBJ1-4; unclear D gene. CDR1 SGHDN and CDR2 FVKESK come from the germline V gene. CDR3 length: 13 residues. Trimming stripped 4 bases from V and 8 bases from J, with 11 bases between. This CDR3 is CASSRALEEKLFF. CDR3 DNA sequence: TGTGCCAGCAGCCGGGCTTTAGAAGAAAAACTGTTTTTT.

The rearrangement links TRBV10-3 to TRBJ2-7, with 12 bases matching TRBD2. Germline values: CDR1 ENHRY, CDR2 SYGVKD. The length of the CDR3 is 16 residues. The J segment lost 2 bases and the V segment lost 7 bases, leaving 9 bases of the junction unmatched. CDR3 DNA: TGTGCCATCACCGATCCCGCTAGCGGGGGGGCCTACGAGCAGTACTTC. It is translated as CAITDPASGGAYEQYF.

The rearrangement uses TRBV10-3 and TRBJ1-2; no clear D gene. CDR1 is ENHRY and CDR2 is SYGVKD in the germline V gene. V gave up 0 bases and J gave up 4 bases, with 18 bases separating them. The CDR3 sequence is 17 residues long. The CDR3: CAISESKPPPRSYGYTF. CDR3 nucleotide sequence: TGTGCCATCAGTGAGTCGAAGCCTCCTCCAAGGAGCTATGGCTACACCTTC.

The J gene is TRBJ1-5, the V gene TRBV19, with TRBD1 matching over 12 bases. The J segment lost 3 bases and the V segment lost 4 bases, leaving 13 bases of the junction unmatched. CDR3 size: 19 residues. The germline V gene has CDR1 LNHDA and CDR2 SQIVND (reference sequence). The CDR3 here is CASSTGTGGLPLYNQPQHF. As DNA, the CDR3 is TGTGCCAGTAGTACGGGGACAGGGGGCCTCCCCCTTTACAATCAGCCCCAGCATTTT.

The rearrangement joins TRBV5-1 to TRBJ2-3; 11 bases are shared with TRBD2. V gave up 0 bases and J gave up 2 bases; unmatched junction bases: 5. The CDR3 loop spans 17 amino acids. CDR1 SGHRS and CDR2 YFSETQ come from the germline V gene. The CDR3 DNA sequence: TGCGCCAGCAGCTTGGAAGGGACTAGCGGTTACACAGATACGCAGTATTTT. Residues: CASSLEGTSGYTDTQYF.

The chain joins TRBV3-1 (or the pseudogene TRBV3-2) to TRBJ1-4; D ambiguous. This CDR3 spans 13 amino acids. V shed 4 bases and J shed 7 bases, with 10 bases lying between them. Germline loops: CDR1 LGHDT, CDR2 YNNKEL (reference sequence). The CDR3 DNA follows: TGTGCCAGCAGCCTTACAGATGGTGAAAAACTGTTTTTT. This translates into CASSLTDGEKLFF.

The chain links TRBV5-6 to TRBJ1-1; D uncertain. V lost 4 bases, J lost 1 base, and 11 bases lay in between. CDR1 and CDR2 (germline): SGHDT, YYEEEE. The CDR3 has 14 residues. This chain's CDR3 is CASSRTRENTEAFF. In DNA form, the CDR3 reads TGTGCCAGCAGCCGGACTAGGGAGAACACTGAAGCTTTCTTT.

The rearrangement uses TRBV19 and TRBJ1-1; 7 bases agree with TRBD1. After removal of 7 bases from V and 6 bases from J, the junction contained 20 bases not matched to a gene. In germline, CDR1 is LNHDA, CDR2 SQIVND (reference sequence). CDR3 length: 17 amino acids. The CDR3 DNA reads TGTGCCAGTATCCCCTTTGGGCAGGGGGAGAGAAAGGCTGAAGCTTTCTTT. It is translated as CASIPFGQGERKAEAFF.

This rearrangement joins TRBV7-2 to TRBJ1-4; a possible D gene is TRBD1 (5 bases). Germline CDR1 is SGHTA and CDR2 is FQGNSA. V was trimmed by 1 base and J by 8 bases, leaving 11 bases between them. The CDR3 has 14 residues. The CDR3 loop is CASSLGREAEKLFF. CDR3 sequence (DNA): TGTGCCAGCAGCTTAGGCAGGGAAGCGGAAAAACTGTTTTTT. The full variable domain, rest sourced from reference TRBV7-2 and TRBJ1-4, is GAGVSQSPSNKVTEKGKDVELRCDPISGHTALYWYRQSLGQGLEFLIYFQGNSAPDKSGLPSDRFSAERTGGSVSTLTIQRTQQEDSAVYLCASSLGREAEKLFFGSGTQLSVL.

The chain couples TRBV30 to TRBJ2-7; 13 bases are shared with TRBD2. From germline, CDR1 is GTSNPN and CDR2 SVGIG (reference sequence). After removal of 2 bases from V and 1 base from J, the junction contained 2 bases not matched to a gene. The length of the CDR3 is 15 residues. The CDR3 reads CAWSTTSGGSYEQYF. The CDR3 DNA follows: TGTGCCTGGAGTACGACTAGCGGGGGGTCCTACGAGCAGTACTTC.

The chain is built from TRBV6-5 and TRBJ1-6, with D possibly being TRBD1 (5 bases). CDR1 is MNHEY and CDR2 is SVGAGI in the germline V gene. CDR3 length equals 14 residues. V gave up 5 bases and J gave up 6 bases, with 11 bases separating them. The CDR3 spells CASSRDSINSPLHF. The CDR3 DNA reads TGTGCCAGCAGTCGCGACAGCATTAATTCACCCCTCCACTTT.

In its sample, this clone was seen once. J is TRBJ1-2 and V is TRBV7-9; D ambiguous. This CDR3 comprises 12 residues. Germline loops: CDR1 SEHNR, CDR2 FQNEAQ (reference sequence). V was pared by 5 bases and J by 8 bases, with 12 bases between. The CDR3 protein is CASSAKPGGYTF. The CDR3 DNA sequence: TGTGCCAGCAGCGCTAAGCCGGGGGGCTACACCTTC.

CDR3 nucleotides: TGTGCCAGCAGTCCCAGGGGGCGAGGTCGGAATGAGCAGTACTTC. The encoded protein is CASSPRGRGRNEQYF. The chain has TRBV6-2 or TRBV6-3 and TRBJ2-7; 8 bases line up with TRBD1. Germline trimming cut 5 bases from V and 7 bases from J; bases unmatched to any gene: 13. There are 15 residues in the CDR3. Germline CDR1 is MNHEY and CDR2 is SVGEGT.

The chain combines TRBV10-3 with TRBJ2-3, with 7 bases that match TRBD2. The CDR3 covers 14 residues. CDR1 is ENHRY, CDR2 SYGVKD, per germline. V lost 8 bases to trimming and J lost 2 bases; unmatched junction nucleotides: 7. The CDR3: CAIDRGDPTDTQYF. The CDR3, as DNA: TGTGCCATCGATCGGGGGGACCCCACAGATACGCAGTATTTT.